The clone carrying this T cell receptor (beta chain) was counted a few times. What it binds is not known. The CDR3 is 13 residues long. V lost 5 bases, J lost 4 bases, and 13 bases lay in between. In germline, CDR1 is SGHNT, CDR2 YYREEE (reference sequence). The sample comes from a study of T cell responses to AZD1222 COVID-19 vaccine. Study outcomes and limitations: Nearly half of the spike-specific TCRs reportedly recognize variant regions that carry no mutations. At baseline, seropositivity was found in only five or six AZD1222 recipients.

Sequencing used immunoSEQ multiplex PCR; TCRdb keeps in-frame clones, though not all of them. The sample consists of about 150,000 clones, 80% to 95% of them appearing once. Material: peripheral blood, obtained 28 days after the second AZD1222 dose. V usage is TRBV5-4 and J usage is TRBJ2-7; D is possibly TRBD2 (5 bases). The clonotype was recovered from an adult who received the AZD1222 COVID-19 vaccine. As DNA, the CDR3 is TGTGCCAGCAGTTTCGACTATGAATACGAGCAGTACTTC. Its translation: CASSFDYEYEQYF.